This paragraph reports one TCR beta chain. This sample was taken from a study of T cell changes during pregnancy in multiple sclerosis. Trimming cost V 3 bases and J 6 bases, with 11 bases left between them. Germline V gene sequence: CDR1 LNHDA, CDR2 SQIVND (reference sequence). There are 13 residues in the CDR3. TCRdb's copy holds only in-frame clones and misses some; the assay was immunoSEQ multiplex PCR. The sample lists about 40,000 clones; more than 90% were seen once. Material: CD4+ T cells from peripheral blood mononuclear cells, obtained in the second trimester of pregnancy. V is TRBV19 and J is TRBJ1-1; D is ambiguous. This sequence was found in a female donor in good health, enrolled as a control in a pregnancy study. The CDR3 is CASSIRTRAEAFF. The DNA of the CDR3 is TGTGCCAGTAGTATTAGAACCCGGGCTGAAGCTTTCTTT.